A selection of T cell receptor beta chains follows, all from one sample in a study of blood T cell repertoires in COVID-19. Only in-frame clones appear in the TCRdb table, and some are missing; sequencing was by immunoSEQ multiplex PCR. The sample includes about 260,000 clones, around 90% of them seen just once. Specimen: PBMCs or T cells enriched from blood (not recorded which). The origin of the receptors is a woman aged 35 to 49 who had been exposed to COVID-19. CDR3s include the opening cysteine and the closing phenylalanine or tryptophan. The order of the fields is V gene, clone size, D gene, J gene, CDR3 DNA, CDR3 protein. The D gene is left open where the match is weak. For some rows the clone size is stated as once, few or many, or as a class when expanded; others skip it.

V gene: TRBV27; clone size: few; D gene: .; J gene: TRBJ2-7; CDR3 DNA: TGTGCCAGCAGTTTATCACGGGGCTCCTACGAGCAGTACTTC; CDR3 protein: CASSLSRGSYEQYF
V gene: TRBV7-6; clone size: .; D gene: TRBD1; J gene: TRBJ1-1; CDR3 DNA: TGTGCCAGCAGCGGGAGACAGGGAACGAACACTGAAGCTTTCTTT; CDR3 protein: CASSGRQGTNTEAFF
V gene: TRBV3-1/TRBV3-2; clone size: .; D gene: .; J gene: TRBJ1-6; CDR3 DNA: TGTGCCAGCAGCCACGTCAGGCAGGATTCACCCCTCCACTTT; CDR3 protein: CASSHVRQDSPLHF
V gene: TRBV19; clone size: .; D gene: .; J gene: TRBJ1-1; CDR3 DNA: TGTGCCAGTAGTATTGGGCAGAGCATGAACACTGAAGCTTTCTTT; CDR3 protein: CASSIGQSMNTEAFF
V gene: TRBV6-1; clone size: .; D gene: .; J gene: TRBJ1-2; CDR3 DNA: TGTGCCAGCAGTGAAGCGGTTGGGGCAGGTCGGGCGCAATATGGCTACACCTTC; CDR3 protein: CASSEAVGAGRAQYGYTF
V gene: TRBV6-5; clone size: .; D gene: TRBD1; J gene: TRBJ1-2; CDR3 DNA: TGTGCCAGCAGTCGGACAGGGAACTATGGCTACACCTTC; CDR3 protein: CASSRTGNYGYTF
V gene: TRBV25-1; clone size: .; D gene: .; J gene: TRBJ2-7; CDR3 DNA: TGTGCCAGCAGTGAATCTCGGGGGGCCTCCTACGAGCAGTACTTC; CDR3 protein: CASSESRGASYEQYF
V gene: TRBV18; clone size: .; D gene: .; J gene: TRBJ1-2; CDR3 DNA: TGTGCCAGCTCACCCCCTGACACGGTCTATGGCTACACCTTC; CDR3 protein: CASSPPDTVYGYTF
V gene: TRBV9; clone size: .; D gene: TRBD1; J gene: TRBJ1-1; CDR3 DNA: TGTGCCAGCAGCGGCGGACAGGTCGGTGGCACTGAAGCTTTCTTT; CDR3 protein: CASSGGQVGGTEAFF
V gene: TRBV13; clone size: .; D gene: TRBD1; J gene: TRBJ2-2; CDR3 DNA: TGTGCCAGCAGCCGCCTAGGACAGGGAAACACCGGGGAGCTGTTTTTT; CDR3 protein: CASSRLGQGNTGELFF
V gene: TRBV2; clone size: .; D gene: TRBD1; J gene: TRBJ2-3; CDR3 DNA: TGTGCCAGCAGTCCTTCGGGGACAGGGGGAACAGATACGCAGTATTTT; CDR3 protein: CASSPSGTGGTDTQYF
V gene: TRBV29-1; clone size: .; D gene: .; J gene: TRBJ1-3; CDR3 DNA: TGCAGCGTTGTGAGCTCTGGAAACACCATATATTTT; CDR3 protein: CSVVSSGNTIYF
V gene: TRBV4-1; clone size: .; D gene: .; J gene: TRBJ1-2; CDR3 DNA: TGCGCCAGCAGCCAACCCGTCCGGGGCTATGGCTACACCTTC; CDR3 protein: CASSQPVRGYGYTF
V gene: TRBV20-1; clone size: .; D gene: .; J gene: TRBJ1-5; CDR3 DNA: TGCAGTGCTAGTCACCAGGAGGTCAATCAGCCCCAGCATTTT; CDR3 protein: CSASHQEVNQPQHF
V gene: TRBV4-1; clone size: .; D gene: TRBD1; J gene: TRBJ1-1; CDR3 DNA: TGCGCCGCAAGGGGGCAGATCACCTCGAACACTGAAGCTTTCTTT; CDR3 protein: CAARGQITSNTEAFF
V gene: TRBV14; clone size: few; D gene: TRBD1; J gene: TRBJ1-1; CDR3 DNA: TGTGCCAGCAGCCACTGGGGACAGGGGATGAACACTGAAGCTTTCTTT; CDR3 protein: CASSHWGQGMNTEAFF
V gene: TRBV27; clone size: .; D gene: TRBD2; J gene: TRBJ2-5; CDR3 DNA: TGTGCCAGCACCCCTTTGGGTGGCGGGAGGGTGGTTGGACAAGAGACCCAGTACTTC; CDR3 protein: CASTPLGGGRVVGQETQYF
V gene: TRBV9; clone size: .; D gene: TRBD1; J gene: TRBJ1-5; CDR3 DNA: TGTGCCAGCAGCGTTTCAGGGGGCGGGCAGCCCCAGCATTTT; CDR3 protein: CASSVSGGGQPQHF
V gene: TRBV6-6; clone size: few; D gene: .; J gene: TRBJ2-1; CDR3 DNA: TGTGCCAGCAGTCCCCTTATTGAGCAGTTCTTC; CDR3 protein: CASSPLIEQFF
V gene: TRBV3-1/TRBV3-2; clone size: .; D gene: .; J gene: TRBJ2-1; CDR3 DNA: TGTGCCAGCAGCCAAGGGACTGGGGGGTACAATGAGCAGTTCTTC; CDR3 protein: CASSQGTGGYNEQFF
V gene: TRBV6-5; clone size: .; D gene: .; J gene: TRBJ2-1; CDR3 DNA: TGTGCCAGCAGGAAGGGTTTAGACAGTGAGCAGTTCTTC; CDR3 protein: CASRKGLDSEQFF
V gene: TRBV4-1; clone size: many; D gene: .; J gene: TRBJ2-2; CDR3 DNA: TGCGCCAGCAGCCAAGGGAGCGGGACAACCACCGGGGAGCTGTTTTTT; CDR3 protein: CASSQGSGTTTGELFF
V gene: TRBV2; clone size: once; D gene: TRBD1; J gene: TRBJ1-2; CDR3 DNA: TGTGCCAGCTCGAGCGGACAGGGCTATAACTATGGCTACACCTTC; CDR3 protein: CASSSGQGYNYGYTF
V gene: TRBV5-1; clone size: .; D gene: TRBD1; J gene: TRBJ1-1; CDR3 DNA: TGCGCCAGCAGGGCAGGGGGCGTTACGACTGAAGCTTTCTTT; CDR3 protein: CASRAGGVTTEAFF
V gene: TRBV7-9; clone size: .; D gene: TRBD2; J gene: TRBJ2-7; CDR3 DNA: TGTGCCAGCAGACCTAGCGGGGGTTACTACGAGCAGTACTTC; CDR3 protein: CASRPSGGYYEQYF
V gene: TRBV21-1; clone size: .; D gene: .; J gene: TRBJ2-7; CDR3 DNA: TGTGCCAGCAGCACCCGGGACAGGGGTCCGAGGGAGCAGTACTTC; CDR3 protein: CASSTRDRGPREQYF
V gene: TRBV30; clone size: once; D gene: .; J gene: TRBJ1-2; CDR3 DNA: TGTGCCTGGAGTGTAGGGGCCGGGGGGGGCTACACCTTC; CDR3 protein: CAWSVGAGGGYTF
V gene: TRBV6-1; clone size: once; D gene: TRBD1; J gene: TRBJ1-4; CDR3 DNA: TGTGCCAGCAGTGATACAGGGGCAACTAATGAAAAACTGTTTTTT; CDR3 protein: CASSDTGATNEKLFF
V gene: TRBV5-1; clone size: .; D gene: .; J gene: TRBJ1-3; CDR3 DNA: TGTGCCAGCAGCCCCGCGTTTGTCTCTGGAAACACCATATATTTT; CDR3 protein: CASSPAFVSGNTIYF